This T cell receptor beta chain was found in a study of Graves' ophthalmopathy and Graves' hyperthyroidism. In regard to this clonotype: Its antigen is not known.

The germline gives CDR1 SQVTM, CDR2 ANQGSEA. Trimming cost V 6 bases and J 4 bases; bases outside gene matches: 8. CDR3 length equals 14 residues. Stable hyperthyroidism referred to disease that showed no ophthalmopathy within 18 months of follow-up. Overall study findings and caveats: Ophthalmopathy could be told apart from stable hyperthyroidism by a 13-signature model (approximately 90% sensitivity, roughly 81% specificity).

The authors amplified TCR beta CDR3 regions, and they did so from RNA transcripts for repertoire sequencing. In the first round, RT-PCR was carried out with HTBI primers, and a multiplex PCR formed the second round. TCRdb re-analysed the multiplex PCR reads in MiXCR, keeping a single row per CDR3 protein. Counted here are a few hundred thousand distinct CDR3 sequences, about 18% occurring once; the ten biggest clones make up 2.4%. The J gene is TRBJ2-2, the V gene TRBV29-1; TRBD1 matches at 7 bases. The source of this sequence is an adult woman with stable Graves' hyperthyroidism. Sequencing was carried out using peripheral blood. Written as DNA, the CDR3 is TGCAGCGTCGCAGGGGGAGTGAGCACCGGGGAGCTGTTTTTT. It codes for CSVAGGVSTGELFF.